Listed here are 13 T cell receptor beta chains from one sample, sequenced in a study of cytomegalovirus exposure and HLA in healthy donors. PCR was performed using 60 Vbeta and 13 Jbeta primers. Sequencing was performed with immunoSEQ multiplex PCR; in TCRdb, only in-frame clones are kept and a portion is missing. The sample yields roughly 170,000 clones, roughly 87% seen once. Input material: PBMCs. The receptors shown here come from a man between 45 and 60 years old in good health and CMV-seronegative.

The rearrangement joins TRBV11-2 to TRBJ1-1; D uncertain. The V end lost 1 base, the J end lost 8 bases, and 11 bases lay between the germline ends. Germline CDR1 SGHAT, CDR2 FQNNGV. The CDR3 length is 13 residues. CDR3 bases: TGTGCCAGCAGCTTAGGGCGTTCGGGGGAAGCTTTCTTT. Its translation: CASSLGRSGEAFF.

The chain employs TRBV4-2 and TRBJ1-2; D is possibly TRBD1 (6 bases). Trimming left V 0 bases short and J 3 bases short, with 11 bases between. Germline values: CDR1 LGHNA, CDR2 YNFKEQ. There are 15 residues in the CDR3. For the CDR3, the DNA is TGTGCCAGCAGCCAAGATTGGGGGGGCGACTATGGCTACACCTTC. It translates to CASSQDWGGDYGYTF.

The V and J genes are TRBV4-1 and TRBJ1-5; D ambiguous. The length of the CDR3 is 15 residues. Trimming stripped 0 bases from V and 4 bases from J, with 10 bases between. CDR1 and CDR2 from the germline V gene are MGHRA and YSYEKL. The CDR3 reads CASSQDRLQNQPQHF. The DNA for the CDR3 is TGCGCCAGCAGCCAAGACAGATTGCAAAATCAGCCCCAGCATTTT.

The J gene is TRBJ1-1, the V gene TRBV27; TRBD1 matches at 7 bases. The CDR3 consists of 15 residues. Germline CDR1 is MNHEY and CDR2 is SMNVEV (reference sequence). The trim removed 5 bases at V and 1 base at J, leaving 7 bases unmatched. CDR3 coding DNA: TGTGCCAGCAGTCTAGACAGGGTAAGGAACACTGAAGCTTTCTTT. Translated: CASSLDRVRNTEAFF.

J is TRBJ1-1 and V is TRBV6-6, with 9 bases fitting TRBD1. The CDR3 is 15 residues long. Germline-derived CDR1 and CDR2 are MNHNY and SVGAGI (reference sequence). With V trimmed by 4 bases and J by 2 bases, 5 bases remained unmatched. The CDR3 DNA follows: TGTGCCAGCAGTTTCCCGGGACAGGGAAACACTGAAGCTTTCTTT. Amino acid sequence: CASSFPGQGNTEAFF.

The rearrangement uses TRBV7-3 and TRBJ2-7, with 9 bases aligning to TRBD1. V trimming: 5 bases; J trimming: 6 bases; junction bases outside the gene matches: 8. The CDR3 sequence is 14 residues long. The germline CDR1 and CDR2 sequences are SGHTA and FQGTGA. CDR3 amino acids: CASSPGTGRGEQYF. CDR3 DNA: TGTGCCAGCAGCCCCGGGACAGGGAGAGGCGAGCAGTACTTC. The full variable domain, completed using reference TRBV7-3 and TRBJ2-7, is GAGVSQTPSNKVTEKGKYVELRCDPISGHTALYWYRQSLGQGPEFLIYFQGTGAADDSGLPNDRFFAVRPEGSVSTLKIQRTERGDSAVYLCASSPGTGRGEQYFGPGTRLTVT.

The chain couples TRBV7-9 to TRBJ1-1; TRBD1 might be the D (5 bases). Germline V gene lookup returns CDR1 SEHNR and CDR2 FQNEAQ (reference sequence). This CDR3 contains 14 residues. Trimming pared 2 bases from V and 2 bases from J, leaving 9 bases between. This CDR3 reads CASSLQGGNTEAFF. CDR3 nucleotide sequence: TGTGCCAGCAGCTTACAGGGAGGAAACACTGAAGCTTTCTTT. The whole variable domain, filled in from reference TRBV7-9 and TRBJ1-1, reads DTGVSQNPRHKITKRGQNVTFRCDPISEHNRLYWYRQTLGQGPEFLTYFQNEAQLEKSRLLSDRFSAERPKGSFSTLEIQRTEQGDSAMYLCASSLQGGNTEAFFGQGTRLTVV.

The chain is built from TRBV27 and TRBJ2-5; 11 positions agree with TRBD1. Germline loops: CDR1 MNHEY, CDR2 SMNVEV (reference sequence). J lost 5 bases, V lost 3 bases, and 5 bases had no gene match. The CDR3 consists of 15 residues. The CDR3 DNA reads TGTGCCAGCAGTTTGGACAGGGGGCAGTACGAGACCCAGTACTTC. Its protein product is CASSLDRGQYETQYF.

The genes are TRBV6-1 and TRBJ2-7, with D perhaps TRBD1 (6 bases). The CDR3 is 12 amino acids. Germline V gene sequence: CDR1 MNHNS, CDR2 SASEGT. Trimming pared 7 bases from V and 6 bases from J, leaving 13 bases between. CDR3 bases: TGTGCCAGCACCGAGGGGACATCCGAGCAGTACTTC. This codes for CASTEGTSEQYF.

The chain couples TRBV4-2 to TRBJ2-7; D perhaps matches TRBD1 (6 bases). V was clipped by 0 bases and J by 1 base, with 16 bases between them. CDR1 and CDR2 from the germline V gene are LGHNA and YNFKEQ. The CDR3 has 17 residues. The CDR3 loop is CASSQEYLKGGSYEQYF. As DNA, the CDR3 is TGTGCCAGCAGCCAAGAGTACCTAAAAGGGGGTTCCTACGAGCAGTACTTC.

The chain employs TRBV28 and TRBJ2-7; 7 bases match TRBD1. The germline V gene has CDR1 MDHEN and CDR2 SYDVKM. The CDR3 consists of 13 residues. V was pared by 4 bases and J by 3 bases, with 3 bases of the junction left unmatched. CDR3 coding DNA: TGTGCCAGCAGTTCGGGACAGCTCTACGAGCAGTACTTC. Translating gives CASSSGQLYEQYF.

The genes are TRBV29-1 and TRBJ1-2, with TRBD1 as a possible D gene (5 bases). CDR3 size: 15 residues. In germline, CDR1 is SQVTM, CDR2 ANQGSEA. The V gene lost 7 bases and the J gene lost 2 bases, with 20 bases spanning the gap. Here the CDR3 reads CSALEITGLNYGYTF. CDR3 DNA: TGCAGCGCCTTAGAGATTACAGGTCTAAACTATGGCTACACCTTC.

The V call is TRBV7-6, the J call TRBJ2-6; D is possibly TRBD2 (5 bases). Germline-derived CDR1 and CDR2 are SGHVS and FNYEAQ. The ends were cut back, 5 bases at V and 0 bases at J, with 11 bases in the middle. The CDR3 loop spans 16 amino acids. This CDR3 reads CASSRTSPSGANVLTF. DNA for the CDR3: TGTGCCAGCAGCCGAACTAGTCCCTCTGGGGCCAACGTCCTGACTTTC.